What follows are 19 T cell receptor beta chains derived from one specimen sequenced in a study of OX40 agonist ivuxolimab in advanced cancers. Method: immunoSEQ multiplex PCR; TCRdb's copy keeps in-frame clones and lacks some. Among fewer than 70,000 clones, around 78% were seen once, and the ten largest hold around 3.2%. The material sequenced was CD4+ or CD8+ T cells sorted from blood, taken in a trial of the OX40 agonist ivuxolimab. The receptors derive from an adult with an advanced solid tumor such as melanoma, head and neck, liver or kidney cancer.

The CDR3 loop reads CASSLRARGVETQYF. CDR3 bases: TGTGCCAGCAGCTTAAGGGCCAGGGGAGTGGAGACCCAGTACTTC. V and J are TRBV11-2 and TRBJ2-5, with D perhaps matching TRBD1 (6 bases). V lost 2 bases to trimming and J lost 5 bases, with 15 bases between them. The V gene's germline CDR1 is SGHAT and CDR2 FQNNGV. This CDR3 contains 15 residues.

V is TRBV18 and J is TRBJ1-3; the D is unclear. Per germline, CDR1 KGHSH and CDR2 LQKENI. Trimming left V 1 base short and J 1 base short, with 8 bases between. This CDR3 region has 15 residues. CDR3 nucleotide sequence: TGTGCCAGCTCACCACGAGAGGGATCTGGAAACACCATATATTTT. Translating it yields CASSPREGSGNTIYF. Full variable domain (outside the CDR3, taken from reference TRBV18 and TRBJ1-3): NAGVMQNPRHLVRRRGQEARLRCSPMKGHSHVYWYRQLPEEGLKFMVYLQKENIIDESGMPKERFSAEFPKEGPSILRIQQVVRGDSAAYFCASSPREGSGNTIYFGEGSWLTVV.

This rearrangement joins TRBV5-1 to TRBJ1-4, with D maybe TRBD1 (6 bases). CDR1 SGHRS and CDR2 YFSETQ come from the germline V gene. V was pared by 4 bases and J by 8 bases, with 18 bases between. This CDR3 spans 15 amino acids. In DNA form, the CDR3 reads TGCGCCAGCAGCGGCTCGTCAGGGGAGGGCGAAAAACTGTTTTTT. Its translation: CASSGSSGEGEKLFF. The variable domain in full, completed from reference TRBV5-1 and TRBJ1-4, reads KAGVTQTPRYLIKTRGQQVTLSCSPISGHRSVSWYQQTPGQGLQFLFEYFSETQRNKGNFPGRFSGRQFSNSRSEMNVSTLELGDSALYLCASSGSSGEGEKLFFGSGTQLSVL.

The J gene is TRBJ2-7, the V gene TRBV27, with D uncertain. Trimming took off 2 bases at V and 0 bases at J, with 5 bases between the two ends. The CDR3 sequence is 13 residues long. Germline CDR1 MNHEY, CDR2 SMNVEV (reference sequence). CDR3 DNA sequence: TGTGCCAGCAGTTTAGCCGGCTCCTACGAGCAGTACTTC. Its protein product is CASSLAGSYEQYF.

This clone has a handful of counts. V usage is TRBV18 and J usage is TRBJ1-2, with 8 bases aligning to TRBD1. The germline V gene has CDR1 KGHSH and CDR2 LQKENI. The CDR3 extends over 13 amino acids. V gave up 3 bases and J gave up 8 bases; unmatched junction bases: 5. The CDR3 region is CASSPGQEGGYTF. The CDR3 DNA is TGTGCCAGCTCACCGGGACAGGAGGGCGGCTACACCTTC.

The gene calls are TRBV11-2 and TRBJ1-2; no clear D. The CDR3 contains 16 residues. The germline CDR1 and CDR2 sequences are SGHAT and FQNNGV. The V end was cut by 5 bases, the J end by 4 bases, with 20 bases between. CDR3 DNA sequence: TGTGCCAGCAGCCCAAATACACTATCCTTCGGCTATGGCTACACCTTC. Amino acid sequence: CASSPNTLSFGYGYTF.

The chain recombines TRBV10-3 with TRBJ2-5; tentatively, D is TRBD1 (5 bases). This CDR3 spans 15 amino acids. V lost 0 bases and J 4 bases, leaving 12 bases between the germline ends. From germline, CDR1 is ENHRY and CDR2 SYGVKD. This CDR3 is CAISESQRGPETQYF. The CDR3 region has the DNA TGTGCCATCAGTGAGTCCCAAAGGGGCCCAGAGACCCAGTACTTC.

J is TRBJ2-1 and V is TRBV11-3, with TRBD2 identical over 12 bases. Germline trimming cut 1 base from V and 8 bases from J; bases unmatched to any gene: 3. This CDR3 is 15 amino acids long. Germline CDR1 is SGHNT and CDR2 is YENEEA. CDR3 protein: CASSLASGGAHEQFF. The CDR3 DNA is TGTGCCAGCAGCTTAGCTAGCGGGGGGGCCCATGAGCAGTTCTTC.

This sequence joins TRBV28 and TRBJ1-2, with D perhaps matching TRBD1 (6 bases). The CDR3 is 15 residues long. In germline, CDR1 is MDHEN, CDR2 SYDVKM. V shed 3 bases and J shed 4 bases, with 15 bases lying between them. The CDR3 DNA reads as TGTGCCAGCAGTTTTCGGGCAGGGGATGGCTATGGCTACACCTTC. This encodes CASSFRAGDGYGYTF.

This chain uses TRBV6-1 with TRBJ1-5; TRBD1 is a possible D gene (5 bases). Between the trimmed V and J ends, which lost 2 bases and 1 base, there was a span of 15 bases. The CDR3 spans 17 residues. CDR1 is MNHNS and CDR2 is SASEGT in the germline V gene. The CDR3 reads CASSEYHSGLSNQPQHF. DNA for the CDR3: TGTGCCAGCAGTGAATATCACTCAGGGCTCAGCAATCAGCCCCAGCATTTT.

The CDR3 sequence: CASSLAGAGTDTQYF. DNA for the CDR3: TGTGCCAGCAGCTTGGCGGGGGCGGGCACAGATACGCAGTATTTT. The rearrangement joins TRBV5-4 to TRBJ2-3; D is possibly TRBD1 or TRBD2 (6 bases each). The CDR3 has 15 residues. Trimming left V 0 bases short and J 1 base short, with 9 bases between. Germline V gene lookup returns CDR1 SGHNT and CDR2 YYREEE (reference sequence). The variable domain in full, with the rest retrieved from reference TRBV5-4 and TRBJ2-3, is ETGVTQSPTHLIKTRGQQVTLRCSSQSGHNTVSWYQQALGQGPQFIFQYYREEENGRGNFPPRFSGLQFPNYSSELNVNALELDDSALYLCASSLAGAGTDTQYFGPGTRLTVL.

CDR3 loop: CASSLVGAQPQHF. The CDR3 bases are TGTGCCAGCAGCTTGGTCGGGGCTCAGCCCCAGCATTTT. This sequence joins TRBV5-8 and TRBJ1-5, with D possibly matching TRBD1 (5 bases). The V gene lost 0 bases and the J gene lost 6 bases, with 7 bases spanning the gap. This CDR3 comprises 13 residues. Germline assignment: CDR1 SGHTS and CDR2 YDEGEE.

The J gene is TRBJ2-3, the V gene TRBV4-3, with D possibly called TRBD1 or TRBD2 (5 bases each). This CDR3 contains 16 residues. V was cut by 4 bases and J by 6 bases, with 20 bases left in between. Germline V gene data show CDR1 as LGHNA and CDR2 as YSLEER. CDR3 sequence reads: CASSLFGTGSIDTQYF. The CDR3 DNA is TGCGCCAGCAGCCTCTTCGGGACGGGGAGTATCGATACGCAGTATTTT.

The chain couples TRBV27 to TRBJ1-5; TRBD1 matches at 10 bases. Trimming took 4 bases from V and 7 from J; bases not matched to a gene: 7. The CDR3 has 15 residues. Looked up from germline, CDR1 is MNHEY and CDR2 is SMNVEV (reference sequence). CDR3 DNA: TGTGCCAGCAGTTCTCGGACAGGGGGACGGCAGCCCCAGCATTTT. Amino acids: CASSSRTGGRQPQHF.

The rearrangement uses TRBV9 and TRBJ2-5; 8 nucleotides line up with TRBD2. With V trimmed by 1 base and J by 4 bases, 6 bases remained unmatched. This CDR3 contains 15 residues. CDR1 and CDR2 (germline): SGDLS, YYNGEE. The CDR3 is CASSVFGGAGETQYF. CDR3 bases: TGTGCCAGCAGCGTATTCGGGGGGGCCGGAGAGACCCAGTACTTC.

The CDR3 nucleotides are TGTGCCAGCAGCTGGATGAACGAGCAGTACTTC. Its protein is CASSWMNEQYF. This chain uses TRBV5-6 with TRBJ2-7; D is unclear. The CDR3 consists of 11 residues. The V gene lost 3 bases and the J gene lost 5 bases, with 6 bases spanning the gap. Germline V gives CDR1 SGHDT, CDR2 YYEEEE. Complete variable domain (other parts from reference TRBV5-6 and TRBJ2-7): DAGVTQSPTHLIKTRGQQVTLRCSPKSGHDTVSWYQQALGQGPQFIFQYYEEEERQRGNFPDRFSGHQFPNYSSELNVNALLLGDSALYLCASSWMNEQYFGPGTRLTVT.

The gene calls are TRBV6-5 and TRBJ2-3, with unresolved D. V was trimmed by 5 bases and J by 7 bases, leaving 7 bases between them. Looked up from germline, CDR1 is MNHEY and CDR2 is SVGAGI. This CDR3 comprises 11 residues. The CDR3 sequence: CASSLAHTQYF. The CDR3 DNA is TGTGCCAGCAGTCTGGCTCATACGCAGTATTTT.

The rearrangement links TRBV5-1 to TRBJ1-1, with D uncertain. Trimming shortened V by 0 bases and J by 4 bases, and 13 bases separated the two germline ends. This CDR3 is 15 amino acids long. Germline V lookup: CDR1 SGHRS, CDR2 YFSETQ. CDR3 sequence (DNA): TGCGCCAGCAGCTTGGGGGCTCTATCTGGCACTGAAGCTTTCTTT. It codes for CASSLGALSGTEAFF.

This clone has just one count. The rearrangement uses TRBV18 and TRBJ2-5, with D perhaps being TRBD1 or TRBD2 (5 bases each). The CDR3 length is 12 residues. CDR1 is KGHSH, CDR2 LQKENI, per germline. V was clipped by 3 bases and J by 5 bases, with 7 bases between them. CDR3 residues: CASSPGEETQYF. The CDR3 DNA reads TGTGCCAGCTCACCGGGGGAGGAGACCCAGTACTTC.